This T cell receptor beta chain was documented in a study of cytomegalovirus exposure and HLA in healthy donors (dated by TCRdb to 2017 to 2019). About the investigation overall: According to a later analysis, the roughly 120 validation repertoires were produced on the same platform as the 666 repertoires of the first cohort. The study aimed to test whether signatures of past pathogen exposure could be identified by cataloging public T cell receptors. Along with the approximately 650-subject first cohort, a separate validation cohort of over 90 different subjects was used. The study combined high-throughput TCR immunosequencing, statistical association of individual TCRs with disease status, and machine learning to predict cytomegalovirus infection status. What the research found in general, with its limitations: A later analysis lacked HLA typing for the validation cohort, so it scored co-occurrence in that cohort across all 120 or so repertoires. In vitro tests confirmed that a few of the cytomegalovirus-associated TCR beta chains recognize cytomegalovirus antigens. Most TCR sequences were seen in very few donors, while some public TCRs were found in many individuals. The classifier was reported to diagnose cytomegalovirus status with high specificity and sensitivity in both the original and validation cohorts. The authors suggested that the approach could potentially be extended to other disease states and immunological phenotypes. A total of 150 or so TCR beta chains were listed by the study as associated with cytomegalovirus. In a later analysis, TCRs clustered in the first cohort were found to also tend to co-occur in the roughly 130 validation repertoires, with 94% of cluster scores above 0.

Details on this clone: Its antigen specificity is not known. No much larger clone exists at a distance of one base, and base qualities are not known.

The donors were included in the validation cohort of 100 to 150 subjects, a group kept apart from the approximately 690-subject first cohort. Library preparation employed the immunoSEQ multiplex PCR assay. In the paper's pipeline: A statistical classification framework was built to diagnose cytomegalovirus status from the catalog of TCR beta chain sequences. The table comes from immuneACCESS by way of TCRdb, which keeps in-frame sequences with V and J called. Part of the clones is missing from these tables; in studies checked, under half for an unresolved V gene and the rest for unknown reasons. V and J calls and clone size are given by that table; D and trimming were obtained from the DNA. The table for this sample lists some 140,000 clones; approximately 80% of them were counted only once. The ten largest clones add up to about 27% of the sample. The TCR was taken from a man under 40 in good health and CMV-seropositive. Specimen: PBMCs.

The CDR3 reads as follows: CASSLEADLVYEQYF. The DNA sequence follows: TGTGCCAGCAGCTTGGAAGCGGACTTGGTATACGAGCAGTACTTC. The receptor chain draws on TRBV5-4 and TRBJ2-7; TRBD2 is a possible D gene, resting on 5 matching bases. V lost 0 bases and J lost 4 bases; the stretch between them is 14 bases long. The CDR3 runs 15 amino acids, cysteine and phenylalanine included. The read is trimmed to its CDR3 DNA, 45 bases read in frame from base 1. Taken from the germline V gene (reference sequence), the CDR1 and CDR2 loops are SGHNT and YYREEE.